This T cell receptor (beta chain) was identified in a study of regulatory T cells in long-lasting Graves disease. As for the study in general: Antithyroid drug exposure in newly diagnosed Graves' patients had lasted under 3 months.

Trimming stripped 4 bases from V and 0 bases from J, with 10 bases between. The CDR3 extends over 15 amino acids. The germline gives CDR1 MNHNS, CDR2 SASEGT. iRepertoire HTBI primers and Arm-PCR of CDR3 regions built TCR beta libraries. Each CDR3 protein is one row after TCRdb ran MiXCR on the multiplex PCR reads. The sample lists about 540,000 distinct CDR3 sequences, roughly 14% seen once, with about 10% in the top ten. Time point here: newly diagnosed GD, antithyroid drugs for less than 3 months. Preparation of the TCR library used RNA extracted from PBMCs. These same data were also listed under a study on T cells in Graves' hyperthyroidism and ophthalmopathy. That source reports: Newly diagnosed hyperthyroidism, duration under 2 months, in patients aged 18 to 65. The HTBI primer set served for first-round RT-PCR of the TCR CDR3. Most thyroid clonotypes with frequency above 0.001 were detected in blood.

This sequence originates from a man aged 25-45 years with Graves disease. The chain recombines TRBV6-1 with TRBJ2-1; weak D call: TRBD2 (6 bases). Material: peripheral blood mononuclear cells (PBMCs), obtained at new diagnosis, from a patient treated with antithyroid drugs. CDR3 protein: CASSVGGDSYNEQFF. CDR3 DNA sequence: TGTGCCAGCAGTGTCGGGGGAGACTCCTACAATGAGCAGTTCTTC.